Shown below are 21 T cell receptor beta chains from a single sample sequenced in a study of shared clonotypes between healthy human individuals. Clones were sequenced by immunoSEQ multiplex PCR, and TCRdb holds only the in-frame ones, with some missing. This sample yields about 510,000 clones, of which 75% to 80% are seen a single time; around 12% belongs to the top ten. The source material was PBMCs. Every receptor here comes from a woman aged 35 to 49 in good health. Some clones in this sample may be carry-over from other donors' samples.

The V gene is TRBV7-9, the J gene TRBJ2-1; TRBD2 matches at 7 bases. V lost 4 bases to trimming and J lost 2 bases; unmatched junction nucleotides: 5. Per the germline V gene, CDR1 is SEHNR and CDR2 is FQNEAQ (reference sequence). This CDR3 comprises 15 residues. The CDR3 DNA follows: TGTGCCAGCAGCTCGCCGGGACTAACCTACAATGAGCAGTTCTTC. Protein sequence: CASSSPGLTYNEQFF. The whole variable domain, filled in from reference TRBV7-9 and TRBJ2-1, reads DTGVSQNPRHKITKRGQNVTFRCDPISEHNRLYWYRQTLGQGPEFLTYFQNEAQLEKSRLLSDRFSAERPKGSFSTLEIQRTEQGDSAMYLCASSSPGLTYNEQFFGPGTRLTVL.

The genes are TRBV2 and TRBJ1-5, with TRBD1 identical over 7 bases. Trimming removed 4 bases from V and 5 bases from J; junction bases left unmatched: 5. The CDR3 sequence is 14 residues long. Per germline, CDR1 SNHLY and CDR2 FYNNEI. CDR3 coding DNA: TGTGCCAGCAGTGCAGGAGGGGGCGATCAGCCCCAGCATTTT. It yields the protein CASSAGGGDQPQHF.

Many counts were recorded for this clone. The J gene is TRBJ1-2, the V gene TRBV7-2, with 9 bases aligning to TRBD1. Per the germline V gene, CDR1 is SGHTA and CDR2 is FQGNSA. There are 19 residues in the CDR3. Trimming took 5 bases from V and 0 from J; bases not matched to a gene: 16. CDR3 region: CASSRTGGGLTPANYGYTF. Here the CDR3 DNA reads TGTGCCAGCAGCAGAACAGGGGGCGGCTTAACCCCTGCTAACTATGGCTACACCTTC.

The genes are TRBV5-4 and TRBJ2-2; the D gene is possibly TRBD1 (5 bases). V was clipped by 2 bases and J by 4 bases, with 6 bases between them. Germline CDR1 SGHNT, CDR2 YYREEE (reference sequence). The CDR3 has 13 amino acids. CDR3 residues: CASSFQGTGELFF. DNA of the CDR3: TGTGCCAGCAGCTTCCAGGGCACCGGGGAGCTGTTTTTT.

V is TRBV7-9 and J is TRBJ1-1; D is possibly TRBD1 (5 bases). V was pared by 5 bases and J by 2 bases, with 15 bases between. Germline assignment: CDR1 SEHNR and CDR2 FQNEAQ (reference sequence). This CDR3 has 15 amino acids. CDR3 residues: CASSPRGTGNTEAFF. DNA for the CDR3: TGTGCCAGCAGCCCCCGCGGGACGGGAAACACTGAAGCTTTCTTT.

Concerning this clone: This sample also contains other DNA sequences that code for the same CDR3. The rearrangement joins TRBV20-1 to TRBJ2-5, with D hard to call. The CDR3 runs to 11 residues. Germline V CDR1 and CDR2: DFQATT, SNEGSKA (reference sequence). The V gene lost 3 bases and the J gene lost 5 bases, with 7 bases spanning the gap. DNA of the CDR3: TGCAGTGCTAGGGGGTCGGAGACCCAGTACTTC. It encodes CSARGSETQYF.

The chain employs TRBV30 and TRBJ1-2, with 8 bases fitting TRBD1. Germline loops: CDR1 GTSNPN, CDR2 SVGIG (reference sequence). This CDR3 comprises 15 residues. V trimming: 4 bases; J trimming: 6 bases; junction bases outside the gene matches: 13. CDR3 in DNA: TGTGCCTGGATCCGGGACAGGAGTCTAGGCGATGGCTACACCTTC. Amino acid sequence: CAWIRDRSLGDGYTF.

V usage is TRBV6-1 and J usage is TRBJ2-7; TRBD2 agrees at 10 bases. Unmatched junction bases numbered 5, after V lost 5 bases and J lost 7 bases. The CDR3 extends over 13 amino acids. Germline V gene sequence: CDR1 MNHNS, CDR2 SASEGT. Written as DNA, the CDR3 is TGTGCCAGCAGTCTAGCGGGAGTGGGGGAGCAGTACTTC. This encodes CASSLAGVGEQYF.

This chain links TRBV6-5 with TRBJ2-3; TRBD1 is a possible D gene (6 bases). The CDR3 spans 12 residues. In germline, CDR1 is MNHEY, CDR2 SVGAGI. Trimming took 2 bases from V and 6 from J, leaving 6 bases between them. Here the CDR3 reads CASSYDRDTQYF. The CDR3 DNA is TGTGCCAGCAGTTACGACAGGGATACGCAGTATTTT.

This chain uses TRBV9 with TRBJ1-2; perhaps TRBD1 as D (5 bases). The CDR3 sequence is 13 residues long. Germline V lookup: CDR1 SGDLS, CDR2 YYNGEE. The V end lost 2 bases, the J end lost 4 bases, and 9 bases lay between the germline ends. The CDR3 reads CASSVGLFYGYTF. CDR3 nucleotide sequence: TGTGCCAGCAGCGTGGGGCTCTTCTATGGCTACACCTTC.

The CDR3 is CASSDLATGELFF. In DNA, the CDR3 is TGTGCCAGCAGTGACTTAGCGACCGGGGAGCTGTTTTTT. The chain uses TRBV6-4 and TRBJ2-2; a possible D gene is TRBD2 (5 bases). The CDR3 spans 13 residues. Germline CDR1 MRHNA, CDR2 SNTAGT. V was shortened by 1 base and J by 5 bases, with 5 bases between the two germline ends.

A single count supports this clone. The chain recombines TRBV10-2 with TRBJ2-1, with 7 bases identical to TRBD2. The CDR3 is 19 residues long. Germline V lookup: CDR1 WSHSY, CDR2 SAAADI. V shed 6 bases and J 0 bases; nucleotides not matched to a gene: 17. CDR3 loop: CASSFPQAGRKSSYNEQFF. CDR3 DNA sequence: TGCGCCAGCAGCTTCCCGCAAGCGGGGCGCAAAAGCTCCTACAATGAGCAGTTCTTC.

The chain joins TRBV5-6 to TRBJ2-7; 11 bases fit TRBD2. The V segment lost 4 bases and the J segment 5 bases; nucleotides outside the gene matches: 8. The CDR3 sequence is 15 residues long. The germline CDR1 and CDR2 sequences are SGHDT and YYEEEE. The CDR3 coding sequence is TGTGCCAGCAGCCTCATGACTAGCGGGAACAACGAGCAGTACTTC. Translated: CASSLMTSGNNEQYF.

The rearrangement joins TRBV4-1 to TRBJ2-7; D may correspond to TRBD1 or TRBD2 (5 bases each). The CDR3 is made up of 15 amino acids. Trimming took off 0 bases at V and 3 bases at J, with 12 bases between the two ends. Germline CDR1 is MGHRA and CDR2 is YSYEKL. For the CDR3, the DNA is TGCGCCAGCAGCCAAGATTGGGGGAGTGACTACGAGCAGTACTTC. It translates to CASSQDWGSDYEQYF.

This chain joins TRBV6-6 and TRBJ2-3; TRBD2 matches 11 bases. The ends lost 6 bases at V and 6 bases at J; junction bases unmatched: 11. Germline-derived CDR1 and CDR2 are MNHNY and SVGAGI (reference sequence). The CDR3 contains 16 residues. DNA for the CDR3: TGTGCCAGCAGCCGACTAGCGGGAACTGGGGGGGATACGCAGTATTTT. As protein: CASSRLAGTGGDTQYF.

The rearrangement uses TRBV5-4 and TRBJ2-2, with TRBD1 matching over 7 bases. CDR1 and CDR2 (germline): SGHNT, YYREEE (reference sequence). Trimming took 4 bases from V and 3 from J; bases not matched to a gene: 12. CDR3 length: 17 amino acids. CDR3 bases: TGTGCCAGCAGCCACCGGCGACAGGGAAGCCACACCGGGGAGCTGTTTTTT. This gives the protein CASSHRRQGSHTGELFF.

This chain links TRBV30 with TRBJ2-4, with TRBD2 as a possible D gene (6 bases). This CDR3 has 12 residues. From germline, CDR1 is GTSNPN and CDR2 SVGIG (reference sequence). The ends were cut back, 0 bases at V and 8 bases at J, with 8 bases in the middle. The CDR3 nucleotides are TGTGCCTGGAGTGTATCGGGAGACATTCAGTACTTC. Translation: CAWSVSGDIQYF.

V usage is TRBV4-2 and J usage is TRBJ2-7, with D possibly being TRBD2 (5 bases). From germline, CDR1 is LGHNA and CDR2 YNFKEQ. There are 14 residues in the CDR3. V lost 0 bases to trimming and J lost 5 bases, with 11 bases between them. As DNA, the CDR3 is TGTGCCAGCAGCCAAGATAGGGCTAGCAACGAGCAGTACTTC. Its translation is CASSQDRASNEQYF.

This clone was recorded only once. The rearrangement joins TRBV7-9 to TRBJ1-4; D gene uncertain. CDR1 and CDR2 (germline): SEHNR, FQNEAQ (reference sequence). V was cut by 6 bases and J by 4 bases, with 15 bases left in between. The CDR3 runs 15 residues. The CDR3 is CASRPNRGRNEKLFF. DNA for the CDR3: TGTGCCAGCAGACCAAACAGAGGGCGTAATGAAAAACTGTTTTTT.

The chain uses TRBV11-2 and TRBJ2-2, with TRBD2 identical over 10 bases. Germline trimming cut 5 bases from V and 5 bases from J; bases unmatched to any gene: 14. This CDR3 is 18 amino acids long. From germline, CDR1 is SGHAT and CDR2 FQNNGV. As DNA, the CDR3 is TGTGCCAGCAGCCCCGGAGGGCTAGCGGGAGTCCGGACCGGGGAGCTGTTTTTT. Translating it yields CASSPGGLAGVRTGELFF.

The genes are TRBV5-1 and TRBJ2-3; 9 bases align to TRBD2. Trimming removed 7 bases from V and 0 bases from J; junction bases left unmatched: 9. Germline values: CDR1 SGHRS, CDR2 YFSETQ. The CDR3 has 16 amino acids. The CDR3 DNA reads TGCGCCAGCGGGGTAGCGGGAGCCTATAGCACAGATACGCAGTATTTT. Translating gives CASGVAGAYSTDTQYF. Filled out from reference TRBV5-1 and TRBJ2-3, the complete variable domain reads KAGVTQTPRYLIKTRGQQVTLSCSPISGHRSVSWYQQTPGQGLQFLFEYFSETQRNKGNFPGRFSGRQFSNSRSEMNVSTLELGDSALYLCASGVAGAYSTDTQYFGPGTRLTVL.